The rows below give T cell receptor beta chains drawn from one sample of a study of cytomegalovirus exposure and HLA in healthy donors. TCRdb keeps only in-frame clones here, not all; method: immunoSEQ multiplex PCR. The top ten clones hold over 12% of a sample with around 92,000 clones, 60% to 75% of them seen once. Sequenced input: PBMCs. The receptors come from a woman in her seventies in good health and CMV-seropositive. CDR3s include the opening cysteine and the closing phenylalanine or tryptophan. Fields, in order: D gene, J gene, V gene, clone size, CDR3 DNA, CDR3 protein. D genes are given only for firm matches. Only part of the rows carry a size: once, few, many, or a class if the clone is expanded.

- | TRBJ2-7 | TRBV28 | - | TGTGCCAGCAGTTTACCCGGGACAAACTCCTACGAGCAGTACTTC | CASSLPGTNSYEQYF
TRBD2 | TRBJ2-3 | TRBV27 | - | TGTGCCAGCAGATACGGACTAGGCACAGATACGCAGTATTTT | CASRYGLGTDTQYF
- | TRBJ2-3 | TRBV28 | - | TGTGCCAGCAGTTTGAAAGGGAGACTTTCCGATTTT | CASSLKGRLSDF
- | TRBJ2-2 | TRBV7-2 | few | TGTGCCAGCAGCTTACCAGATTTGCCCGGGGAGCTGTTTTTT | CASSLPDLPGELFF
TRBD2 | TRBJ2-1 | TRBV4-1 | - | TGCGCCAGCAGCCAGAGCGGGATTTCCTACAATGAGCAGTTCTTC | CASSQSGISYNEQFF
TRBD1 | TRBJ1-2 | TRBV28 | - | TGTGCCACCGCGGACGGGACAGGGGGTATCTATGGCTACACCTTC | CATADGTGGIYGYTF
TRBD2 | TRBJ2-7 | TRBV4-2 | - | TGTGCCAGCAGCCAAGACGGACTAGCGGGAGTGGACGAGCAGTACTTC | CASSQDGLAGVDEQYF
TRBD1 | TRBJ2-3 | TRBV4-3 | - | TGCGCCAGCAGCTCCGGACAGGGTTCCACAGATACGCAGTATTTT | CASSSGQGSTDTQYF
- | TRBJ2-7 | TRBV9 | - | TGTGCCAGCAGCGTTTCAATAGGGGGAAGAGGCGAGCAGTACTTC | CASSVSIGGRGEQYF
- | TRBJ2-6 | TRBV5-1 | - | TGCGCCAGCAGAAAAACAGGGGGCGGCGGGGGGCCTAACAGCTCTGGGGCCAACGTCCTGACTTTC | CASRKTGGGGGPNSSGANVLTF
- | TRBJ1-2 | TRBV11-2 | - | TGTGCCAGCAGCCGCCGGGACACAACTGGCTACACCTTC | CASSRRDTTGYTF
- | TRBJ2-1 | TRBV11-3 | - | TGTGCCAGCAGCTCCAGGGATGAGCAGTTCTTC | CASSSRDEQFF
- | TRBJ2-3 | TRBV5-1 | - | TGCGCCAGCAGCCAGGGCGGACATAGCACAGATACGCAGTATTTT | CASSQGGHSTDTQYF
TRBD1 | TRBJ1-2 | TRBV19 | - | TGTGCCAGTAGTATTTCGGACAGGAGGGGCTACACCTTC | CASSISDRRGYTF
TRBD1 | TRBJ1-1 | TRBV4-2 | - | TGTGCCAGCAGACCGGGACAGGGGGCCGAAGAAGCTTTCTTT | CASRPGQGAEEAFF
- | TRBJ2-5 | TRBV21-1 | few | TGTGCCAGCAGCATAGGGACTAAAGAGACCCAGTACTTC | CASSIGTKETQYF
- | TRBJ1-3 | TRBV4-1 | few | TGCGCCAGCAGCCCTGGTGGGGCTTACAGAGCTGGAAACACCATATATTTT | CASSPGGAYRAGNTIYF
- | TRBJ1-6 | TRBV6-1 | - | TGTGCCAGCAGTCCTACGCGGGACGCTAATTCACCCCTCCACTTT | CASSPTRDANSPLHF
- | TRBJ2-5 | TRBV19 | once | TGTGCCAGTAGTCCCCGAGCGGAGACCCAGTACTTC | CASSPRAETQYF
- | TRBJ2-7 | TRBV4-1 | once | TGCGCCAGCAGCCAAGATCCCATATCAGTGCAGTACTTC | CASSQDPISVQYF
TRBD1 | TRBJ2-7 | TRBV28 | - | TGTGCCAGCAAGGGACAGCCCATCGACGGCTACGAGCAGTACTTC | CASKGQPIDGYEQYF
- | TRBJ1-6 | TRBV7-9 | - | TGTGCCAGCAGTCCCGGCAGGGTCAATTCACCCCTCCACTTT | CASSPGRVNSPLHF
TRBD1 | TRBJ1-5 | TRBV28 | few | TGTGCCAGCAGTAACCTCGTCCTGGGACAGGGGATCGGCAGCAATCAGCCCCAGCATTTT | CASSNLVLGQGIGSNQPQHF
TRBD2 | TRBJ2-7 | TRBV7-6 | - | TGTGCCAGCAGCTTACGGAACCTTGGGGCGGGGGGTAGCTACGAGCAGTACTTC | CASSLRNLGAGGSYEQYF
- | TRBJ2-5 | TRBV25-1 | - | TGTGCCAGCAGTGAATGGCAGGCCGCCGAGACCCAGTACTTC | CASSEWQAAETQYF
- | TRBJ2-3 | TRBV14 | - | TGTGCCAGCAGCCAAGAGGGGGCTCTCACAGATACGCAGTATTTT | CASSQEGALTDTQYF
TRBD2 | TRBJ2-7 | TRBV5-4 | - | TGTGCCAGCAGCTTGAGACTAGCGGGGCACTACGAGCAGTACTTC | CASSLRLAGHYEQYF
TRBD2 | TRBJ2-5 | TRBV27 | few | TGTGCCAGCAGTGTCAAAAGCGGGGGGGAGGAGACCCAGTACTTC | CASSVKSGGEETQYF
- | TRBJ2-5 | TRBV5-4 | - | TGTGCCAGCAGCCCAGATCCAGGTTTGGAGACCCAGTACTTC | CASSPDPGLETQYF
- | TRBJ1-5 | TRBV5-1 | - | TGCGCCAGCAGCCCCGGGGAGCTAGGTCAGCCCCAGCATTTT | CASSPGELGQPQHF
- | TRBJ2-3 | TRBV5-5 | - | TGTGCCAGCAGCTTGGTACGGACAGATACGCAGTATTTT | CASSLVRTDTQYF
- | TRBJ2-1 | TRBV4-2 | - | TGTGCCAGCAGCCAAGAGGGGGGGGGCCCAGTCAATGAGCAGTTCTTC | CASSQEGGGPVNEQFF
- | TRBJ2-7 | TRBV18 | - | TGTGCCAGCTCACTCCTCTCCTACGAGCAGTACTTC | CASSLLSYEQYF
TRBD1 | TRBJ2-7 | TRBV29-1 | - | TGCAGCGTCGTAGGAAACAGGGGCAGCTCCTACGAGCAGTACTTC | CSVVGNRGSSYEQYF
TRBD1 | TRBJ2-5 | TRBV18 | - | TGTGCCAGCTCACCGTCACAAGGGACAGGGAGAGAGACCCAGTACTTC | CASSPSQGTGRETQYF
TRBD1 | TRBJ2-7 | TRBV27 | - | TGTGCCAGCAGTCCCCGGGACAGGGGGTTTTACGAGCAGTACTTC | CASSPRDRGFYEQYF
TRBD1 | TRBJ2-7 | TRBV7-8 | - | TGTGCCAGCAGCTTAGCCTTGACAGGGTACGAGCAGTACTTC | CASSLALTGYEQYF
TRBD2 | TRBJ2-1 | TRBV4-2 | - | TGTGCCAGCAGCCAAGGGGCTAGCGGGGCCAGCTCCTACAATGAGCAGTTCTTC | CASSQGASGASSYNEQFF
TRBD1 | TRBJ1-2 | TRBV19 | once | TGTGCCAGTAGAGCCACAGGGGGCGTCTATGGCTACACCTTC | CASRATGGVYGYTF
TRBD2 | TRBJ2-1 | TRBV30 | - | TGTGCCTGGAGTGTAGGGACTAGCGGGAGTGAGCAGTTCTTC | CAWSVGTSGSEQFF
- | TRBJ2-1 | TRBV19 | - | TGTGCCAGCACTCGGGAAGGTGCCAATGAGCAGTTCTTC | CASTREGANEQFF
TRBD2 | TRBJ2-5 | TRBV6-1 | - | TGTGCCAGCAGTGAATCAGGGAGGGGGACCCAGTACTTC | CASSESGRGTQYF
TRBD2 | TRBJ2-5 | TRBV15 | - | TGTGCCACCAGCAGAACGGGACTAGCGGGGGTACAAGAGACCCAGTACTTC | CATSRTGLAGVQETQYF
TRBD2 | TRBJ2-1 | TRBV19 | - | TGTGCCAGTAGTATTCGGACTAGCGGAAACAATGAGCAGTTCTTC | CASSIRTSGNNEQFF
TRBD2 | TRBJ2-5 | TRBV5-4 | - | TGTGCCAGCAGCTCCCGGGGGGGGCTGGAGACCCAGTACTTC | CASSSRGGLETQYF
TRBD2 | TRBJ2-1 | TRBV9 | - | TGTGCCAGCAGCGTAGAGACTAGCGGGAGTAGTAGCGGCTACAATGAGCAGTTCTTC | CASSVETSGSSSGYNEQFF
TRBD1 | TRBJ1-1 | TRBV29-1 | - | TGCAGCGCAGGGGGCGTATGGGGGACTGAAGCTTTCTTT | CSAGGVWGTEAFF
- | TRBJ1-2 | TRBV6-5 | - | TGTGCCAGCAGTCGACAGGACAGACTCTATGGCTACACCTTC | CASSRQDRLYGYTF
TRBD2 | TRBJ2-7 | TRBV5-4 | - | TGTGCCAGCAGCTTGGCCAGAGGACTAGCGGGGCGATCCTACGAGCAGTACTTC | CASSLARGLAGRSYEQYF
TRBD1 | TRBJ1-2 | TRBV7-2 | once | TGTGCCAGCAGCTTAGGACAGGGGATTTATGGCTACACCTTC | CASSLGQGIYGYTF
TRBD1 | TRBJ1-6 | TRBV28 | - | TGTGCCAGTCTATCATCCCCGGGACAGGGAACCTCACCCCTCCACTTT | CASLSSPGQGTSPLHF
TRBD2 | TRBJ2-1 | TRBV7-3 | - | TGTGCCAGCAGCGCGACTAGCGGGAGGATCCCATGGGATGAGCAGTTCTTC | CASSATSGRIPWDEQFF
TRBD1 | TRBJ2-4 | TRBV4-1 | few | TGCGCCAGCAGCCAAGCCCGGACAGGGGGCGGTAAAGTCATTCAGTACTTC | CASSQARTGGGKVIQYF
TRBD2 | TRBJ2-1 | TRBV9 | - | TGTGCCAGCAGGAAACTAGCGGGGGGGCCCGATGAGCAGTTCTTC | CASRKLAGGPDEQFF